This T cell receptor beta chain was sequenced for a study of T cells in Graves' hyperthyroidism and ophthalmopathy. Study-wide context: Peripheral blood specimens were obtained at initial diagnosis, prior to any treatment.

From RNA transcripts, TCR beta CDR3 regions were amplified. First-round RT-PCR targeting the TCR CDR3 was performed with the HTBI primer set. From the multiplex PCR reads, TCRdb called clonotypes with MiXCR, one entry per CDR3 protein. This table has 600,000 to 650,000 distinct CDR3 sequences, roughly 17% appearing once. Trimming pared 4 bases from V and 0 bases from J, leaving 16 bases between. Germline V CDR1 and CDR2: MGHRA, YSYEKL. The CDR3 is 17 amino acids. The J gene is TRBJ1-3, the V gene TRBV4-1; D might be TRBD1 (5 bases). Sequenced input: blood. The receptor comes from a woman in her 30s with Graves' hyperthyroidism. The CDR3 DNA reads TGCGCCAGCAGCCCCTCGTCCACAGGAGACTCTGGAAACACCATATATTTT. Translated, it gives CASSPSSTGDSGNTIYF.